The 26 T cell receptor beta chains given below trace back to one sample, sequenced in a study of blood T cell repertoires in COVID-19. Sequencing used immunoSEQ multiplex PCR; TCRdb keeps in-frame clones, though not all of them. The table lists around 300,000 clones, about 88% of them singletons. Sequenced material: PBMCs or T cells enriched from blood (not recorded which). The source is an older woman in a cohort exposed to, infected with or recovered from COVID-19 (not recorded which).

V gene TRBV4-3 combines with J gene TRBJ2-1; D is perhaps TRBD2 (5 bases). CDR3 size: 14 residues. V was shortened by 0 bases and J by 10 bases, with 13 bases between the two germline ends. Germline V gives CDR1 LGHNA, CDR2 YSLEER. The CDR3: CASSQEASLFEQFF. In DNA, the CDR3 is TGCGCCAGCAGCCAAGAAGCTAGCCTATTCGAGCAGTTCTTC.

For this clone: An end of the junction differs from the germline gene, which may be a read error. The chain combines TRBV7-7 with TRBJ2-2; perhaps TRBD2 as D (5 bases). This CDR3 has 13 amino acids. Germline CDR1 and CDR2: SSHAT and FNYEAQ (reference sequence). CDR3 nucleotide sequence: TGTGCTAGCAGCTCGAGGGAATCCGGGGAGCTGTTTTTT. Protein product: CASSSRESGELFF.

This clone was detected only a few times. This chain joins TRBV6-4 and TRBJ1-2; 7 bases agree with TRBD1. The germline V gene encodes CDR1 MRHNA and CDR2 SNTAGT. The V and J ends lost 6 bases and 5 bases, in that order; junction bases with no gene match: 12. The CDR3 has 15 amino acids. The CDR3 reads CASSDPGGQTYGYTF. The CDR3 DNA reads TGTGCCAGCAGCGACCCAGGGGGACAGACTTATGGCTACACCTTC.

The gene calls are TRBV6-5 and TRBJ2-2, with a possible D match to TRBD1 (6 bases). The germline V gene has CDR1 MNHEY and CDR2 SVGAGI. The V gene lost 5 bases and the J gene lost 3 bases, with 10 bases spanning the gap. CDR3 length: 14 residues. CDR3 bases: TGTGCCAGCAGTAGGACAGACTACACCGGGGAGCTGTTTTTT. It is translated as CASSRTDYTGELFF.

The gene calls are TRBV6-2 or TRBV6-3 and TRBJ2-7; 9 positions agree with TRBD1. This CDR3 has 14 residues. V lost 6 bases to trimming and J lost 8 bases; unmatched junction nucleotides: 11. Germline V gene data show CDR1 as MNHEY and CDR2 as SVGEGT. Written as DNA, the CDR3 is TGTGCCAGCAGCTCCGGGACAGGGAAAAGGAAGCAGTACTTC. Amino acids: CASSSGTGKRKQYF.

V gene TRBV9 combines with J gene TRBJ2-7, with D maybe TRBD2 (5 bases). CDR1 is SGDLS, CDR2 YYNGEE, per germline. The length of the CDR3 is 13 residues. V shed 2 bases and J shed 3 bases, with 9 bases lying between them. CDR3 nucleotide sequence: TGTGCCAGCAGCGTGGGGAGTTACTACGAGCAGTACTTC. Protein: CASSVGSYYEQYF.

The chain carries TRBV5-1 and TRBJ2-3; 13 bases line up with TRBD2. The germline V gene has CDR1 SGHRS and CDR2 YFSETQ. The CDR3 spans 20 residues. V was pared by 4 bases and J by 0 bases, with 14 bases of the junction left unmatched. In DNA form, the CDR3 reads TGCGCCAGCAGCGGGACTAGCGGGGATCGCTCGCTGACTAGCACAGATACGCAGTATTTT. Its protein is CASSGTSGDRSLTSTDTQYF.

The J gene is TRBJ1-1, the V gene TRBV9; D is unclear. The length of the CDR3 is 15 residues. Germline CDR1 SGDLS, CDR2 YYNGEE. Trimming shortened V by 4 bases and J by 11 bases, and 24 bases separated the two germline ends. CDR3: CASSRYPWSYYFAFF. Here the CDR3 DNA reads TGTGCCAGCAGCCGATACCCGTGGTCCTATTATTTCGCTTTCTTT.

V and J are TRBV28 and TRBJ1-6; possibly TRBD1 for D (5 bases). From germline, CDR1 is MDHEN and CDR2 SYDVKM. The CDR3 has 12 residues. V was clipped by 4 bases and J by 13 bases, with 11 bases between them. The CDR3, as DNA: TGTGCCAGCAGTTCCCAGGGTCTGCCCCTCCACTTT. This gives the protein CASSSQGLPLHF.

The chain has TRBV5-6 and TRBJ1-3, with D unclear. Deletions cut 0 bases from V and 0 bases from J, with 7 bases between. The CDR3 is 15 residues long. Germline-derived CDR1 and CDR2 are SGHDT and YYEEEE. CDR3 sequence (DNA): TGTGCCAGCAGCTTGGTACACAGCTCTGGAAACACCATATATTTT. It encodes CASSLVHSSGNTIYF.

The chain combines TRBV5-4 with TRBJ1-2; maybe TRBD1 (6 bases). Germline V CDR1 and CDR2: SGHNT, YYREEE (reference sequence). The V end lost 1 base, the J end lost 7 bases, and 17 bases lay between the germline ends. The CDR3 runs 15 residues. This chain's CDR3 is CASSLPTYREGGYTF. In DNA, the CDR3 is TGTGCCAGCAGCTTGCCCACCTACAGGGAAGGTGGCTACACCTTC. The variable domain in full, with the rest retrieved from reference TRBV5-4 and TRBJ1-2, is ETGVTQSPTHLIKTRGQQVTLRCSSQSGHNTVSWYQQALGQGPQFIFQYYREEENGRGNFPPRFSGLQFPNYSSELNVNALELDDSALYLCASSLPTYREGGYTFGSGTRLTVV.

The genes are TRBV7-6 and TRBJ2-3; 11 bases fit TRBD2. This CDR3 region has 18 residues. Germline trimming cut 5 bases from V and 5 bases from J; bases unmatched to any gene: 15. CDR1 and CDR2 from the germline V gene are SGHVS and FNYEAQ. The CDR3 region is CASSPPPTSGRSRDTQYF. DNA for the CDR3: TGTGCCAGCAGCCCACCTCCTACTAGCGGGAGATCTAGAGATACGCAGTATTTT.

V usage is TRBV3-1 (or the pseudogene TRBV3-2) and J usage is TRBJ1-4; 10 bases fit TRBD1. The germline V gene encodes CDR1 LGHDT and CDR2 YNNKEL (reference sequence). The CDR3 covers 15 residues. The V segment lost 5 bases and the J segment 8 bases; nucleotides outside the gene matches: 8. The CDR3 loop is CASSRSGTGVEKLFF. The CDR3 coding sequence is TGTGCCAGCAGCAGATCCGGGACAGGGGTAGAAAAACTGTTTTTT.

The chain is built from TRBV11-2 and TRBJ2-7; TRBD2 matches at 9 bases. Trimming removed 1 base from V and 3 bases from J; junction bases left unmatched: 16. Germline-derived CDR1 and CDR2 are SGHAT and FQNNGV. CDR3 length: 19 residues. CDR3 nucleotide sequence: TGTGCCAGCAGCTTAGCGGTTTCACCGAGCGGGAGGACCCTCTACGAGCAGTACTTC. It encodes CASSLAVSPSGRTLYEQYF. Based on the CDR3 plus reference TRBV11-2 and TRBJ2-7, the full variable domain is EAGVAQSPRYKIIEKRQSVAFWCNPISGHATLYWYQQILGQGPKLLIQFQNNGVVDDSQLPKDRFSAERLKGVDSTLKIQPAKLEDSAVYLCASSLAVSPSGRTLYEQYFGPGTRLTVT.

This chain connects TRBV28 to TRBJ2-3; the match to TRBD2 covers 11 bases. The J segment lost 1 base and the V segment lost 6 bases, leaving 0 bases of the junction unmatched. The CDR3 length is 14 residues. The germline V gene encodes CDR1 MDHEN and CDR2 SYDVKM. The CDR3 region is CASRGLAGTDTQYF. CDR3 nucleotide sequence: TGTGCCAGCAGGGGACTAGCGGGCACAGATACGCAGTATTTT.

The genes are TRBV7-2 and TRBJ2-3; D is perhaps TRBD2 (6 bases). V was clipped by 3 bases and J by 3 bases, with 10 bases between them. The CDR3 is made up of 14 amino acids. Per the germline V gene, CDR1 is SGHTA and CDR2 is FQGNSA. Written as DNA, the CDR3 is TGTGCCAGCAGCTTCCGGGACTTTACAGATACGCAGTATTTT. It encodes CASSFRDFTDTQYF. Using reference TRBV7-2 and TRBJ2-3 for the parts outside the CDR3, the full variable domain is GAGVSQSPSNKVTEKGKDVELRCDPISGHTALYWYRQSLGQGLEFLIYFQGNSAPDKSGLPSDRFSAERTGGSVSTLTIQRTQQEDSAVYLCASSFRDFTDTQYFGPGTRLTVL.

V gene TRBV9 combines with J gene TRBJ2-5; 9 bases line up with TRBD2. V was clipped by 4 bases and J by 1 base; unmatched bases: 8. Germline V lookup: CDR1 SGDLS, CDR2 YYNGEE. CDR3 size: 16 residues. The CDR3 spells CASSPRLAGSQETQYF. CDR3 bases: TGTGCCAGCAGCCCTCGTCTAGCGGGGAGCCAAGAGACCCAGTACTTC.

The rearrangement uses TRBV28 and TRBJ2-4; TRBD1 is a possible D gene (6 bases). Germline V lookup: CDR1 MDHEN, CDR2 SYDVKM. This CDR3 region has 16 residues. The V end lost 5 bases, the J end lost 0 bases, and 14 bases lay between the germline ends. The CDR3 is CASSHRDTIAKNIQYF. CDR3 DNA sequence: TGTGCCAGCAGTCATCGGGACACTATAGCCAAAAACATTCAGTACTTC. Using reference TRBV28 and TRBJ2-4 for the parts outside the CDR3, the full variable domain is DVKVTQSSRYLVKRTGEKVFLECVQDMDHENMFWYRQDPGLGLRLIYFSYDVKMKEKGDIPEGYSVSREKKERFSLILESASTNQTSMYLCASSHRDTIAKNIQYFGAGTRLSVL.

The gene calls are TRBV5-1 and TRBJ2-7, with 12 bases matching TRBD1. The V segment lost 2 bases and the J segment 6 bases; nucleotides outside the gene matches: 9. This CDR3 has 16 amino acids. CDR1 is SGHRS and CDR2 is YFSETQ in the germline V gene. The CDR3 here is CASSFTGTGGGSEQYF. CDR3 in DNA: TGCGCCAGCAGCTTTACCGGGACAGGGGGCGGAAGCGAGCAGTACTTC. Full variable domain (remainder filled in from reference TRBV5-1 and TRBJ2-7): KAGVTQTPRYLIKTRGQQVTLSCSPISGHRSVSWYQQTPGQGLQFLFEYFSETQRNKGNFPGRFSGRQFSNSRSEMNVSTLELGDSALYLCASSFTGTGGGSEQYFGPGTRLTVT.

This clone was recorded once. V and J are TRBV6-5 and TRBJ1-5; D is possibly TRBD1 (5 bases). This CDR3 spans 14 amino acids. V was cut by 4 bases and J by 7 bases, with 14 bases left in between. Germline V gives CDR1 MNHEY, CDR2 SVGAGI. The CDR3, as DNA: TGTGCCAGCAGTTCTGCGGGGGGAAGGCAGCCCCAGCATTTT. It is translated as CASSSAGGRQPQHF.

V and J are TRBV9 and TRBJ1-2; 9 nucleotides line up with TRBD1. The CDR3 sequence is 15 residues long. Germline values: CDR1 SGDLS, CDR2 YYNGEE. V lost 4 bases and J lost 1; bases outside the gene matches: 5. The DNA of the CDR3 is TGTGCCAGCAGCAAGGGACAGGGTGTTAACTATGGCTACACCTTC. As protein: CASSKGQGVNYGYTF.

The chain employs TRBV9 and TRBJ2-2; D gene uncertain. The germline CDR1 and CDR2 sequences are SGDLS and YYNGEE. Trimming stripped 4 bases from V and 4 bases from J, with 8 bases between. CDR3 length: 13 amino acids. CDR3 loop: CASSPVSTGELFF. In DNA, the CDR3 is TGTGCCAGCAGCCCGGTATCCACCGGGGAGCTGTTTTTT.

The chain carries TRBV5-5 and TRBJ1-1; the D is unclear. The CDR3 has 13 residues. Trimming pared 6 bases from V and 2 bases from J, leaving 11 bases between. Germline V lookup: CDR1 SGHKS, CDR2 YYEKEE (reference sequence). CDR3 amino acids: CASIQLTNTEAFF. The CDR3 nucleotides are TGTGCCAGCATCCAATTAACTAACACTGAAGCTTTCTTT. The variable domain in full, with the rest retrieved from reference TRBV5-5 and TRBJ1-1, is DAGVTQSPTHLIKTRGQQVTLRCSPISGHKSVSWYQQVLGQGPQFIFQYYEKEERGRGNFPDRFSARQFPNYSSELNVNALLLGDSALYLCASIQLTNTEAFFGQGTRLTVV.

The chain joins TRBV5-4 to TRBJ1-2, with D possibly matching TRBD1 (6 bases). CDR1 SGHNT and CDR2 YYREEE come from the germline V gene (reference sequence). CDR3 length: 14 amino acids. V lost 3 bases and J 0 bases, leaving 9 bases between the germline ends. The CDR3 spells CASSSGQTNYGYTF. CDR3 sequence (DNA): TGTGCCAGCAGCTCAGGACAGACTAACTATGGCTACACCTTC.

This chain uses TRBV5-4 with TRBJ2-5, with D perhaps TRBD2 (6 bases). The CDR3 totals 14 residues. Germline CDR1 reads SGHNT; CDR2 reads YYREEE (reference sequence). The V and J ends lost 0 bases and 5 bases respectively, with 11 bases between them. This CDR3 reads CASSLGGTGETQYF. The CDR3 DNA reads as TGTGCCAGCAGCTTGGGAGGGACTGGGGAGACCCAGTACTTC.

V gene TRBV11-3 combines with J gene TRBJ2-1; TRBD2 matches 14 bases. Germline values: CDR1 SGHNT, CDR2 YENEEA. The junction had 4 bases not matched to a gene; V was cut back by 5 bases and J by 7 bases. This CDR3 has 15 amino acids. The CDR3 sequence is CASSLGTSGSNEQFF. For the CDR3, the DNA is TGTGCCAGCAGCCTCGGGACTAGCGGGAGTAATGAGCAGTTCTTC.